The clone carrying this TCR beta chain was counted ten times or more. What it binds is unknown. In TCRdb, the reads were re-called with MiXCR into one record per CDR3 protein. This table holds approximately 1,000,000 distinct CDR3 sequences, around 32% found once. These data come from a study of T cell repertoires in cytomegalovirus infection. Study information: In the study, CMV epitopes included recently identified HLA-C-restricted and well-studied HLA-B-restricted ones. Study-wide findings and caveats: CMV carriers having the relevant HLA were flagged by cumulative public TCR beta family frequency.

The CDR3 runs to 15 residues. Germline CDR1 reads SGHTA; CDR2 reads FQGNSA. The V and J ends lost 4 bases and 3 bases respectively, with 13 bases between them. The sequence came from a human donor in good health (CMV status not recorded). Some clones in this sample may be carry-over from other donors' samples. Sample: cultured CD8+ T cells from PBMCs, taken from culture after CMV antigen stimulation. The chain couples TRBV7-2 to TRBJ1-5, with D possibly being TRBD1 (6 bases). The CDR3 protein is CASSYRDNPNQPQHF. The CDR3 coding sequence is TGTGCCAGCAGCTACCGGGACAACCCCAATCAGCCCCAGCATTTT.